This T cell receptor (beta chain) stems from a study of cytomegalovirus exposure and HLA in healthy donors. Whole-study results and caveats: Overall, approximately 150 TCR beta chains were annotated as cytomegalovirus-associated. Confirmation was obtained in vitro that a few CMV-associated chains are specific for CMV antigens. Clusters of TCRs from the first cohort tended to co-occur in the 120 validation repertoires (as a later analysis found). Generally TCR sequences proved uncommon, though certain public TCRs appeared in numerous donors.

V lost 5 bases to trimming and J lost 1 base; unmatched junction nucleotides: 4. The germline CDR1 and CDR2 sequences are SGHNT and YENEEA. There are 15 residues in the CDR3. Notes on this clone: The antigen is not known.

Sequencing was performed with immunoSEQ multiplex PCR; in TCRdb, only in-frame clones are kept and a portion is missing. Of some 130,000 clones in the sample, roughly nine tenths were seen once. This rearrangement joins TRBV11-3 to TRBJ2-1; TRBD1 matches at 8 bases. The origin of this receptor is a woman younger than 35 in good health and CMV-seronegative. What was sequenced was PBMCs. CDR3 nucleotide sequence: TGTGCCAGCAGCAAAGGACAGGGATCCTACAATGAGCAGTTCTTC. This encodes CASSKGQGSYNEQFF. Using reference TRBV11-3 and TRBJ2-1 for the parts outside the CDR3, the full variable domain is EAGVVQSPRYKIIEKKQPVAFWCNPISGHNTLYWYLQNLGQGPELLIRYENEEAVDDSQLPKDRFSAERLKGVDSTLKIQPAELGDSAVYLCASSKGQGSYNEQFFGPGTRLTVL.